The clone carrying this T cell receptor (beta chain) was seen at least ten times. This specimen belongs to a study of T-cell memory formation after mild COVID-19. CDR3 length: 16 amino acids. V gave up 5 bases and J gave up 7 bases; unmatched junction bases: 12. CDR1 and CDR2 from the germline V gene are SGHTA and FQGNSA. TCRdb used MiXCR to reprocess the 5' RACE reads, holding one entry per CDR3 protein. Among under 250,000 distinct CDR3 sequences, around 26% were seen once, and the ten largest hold 11%. The origin of this receptor is an adult woman who had mild COVID-19 (a few samples of this study predate the infection). Cell type and time point are not known. Sequenced sample: PBMCs or a T cell subset sorted from them (not recorded which). The chain employs TRBV7-2 and TRBJ2-1; 9 bases match TRBD2. In DNA, the CDR3 is TGTGCCAGCAGCCCAAAGGGCGGGAGGGCCACGAATGAGCAGTTCTTC. As protein: CASSPKGGRATNEQFF.